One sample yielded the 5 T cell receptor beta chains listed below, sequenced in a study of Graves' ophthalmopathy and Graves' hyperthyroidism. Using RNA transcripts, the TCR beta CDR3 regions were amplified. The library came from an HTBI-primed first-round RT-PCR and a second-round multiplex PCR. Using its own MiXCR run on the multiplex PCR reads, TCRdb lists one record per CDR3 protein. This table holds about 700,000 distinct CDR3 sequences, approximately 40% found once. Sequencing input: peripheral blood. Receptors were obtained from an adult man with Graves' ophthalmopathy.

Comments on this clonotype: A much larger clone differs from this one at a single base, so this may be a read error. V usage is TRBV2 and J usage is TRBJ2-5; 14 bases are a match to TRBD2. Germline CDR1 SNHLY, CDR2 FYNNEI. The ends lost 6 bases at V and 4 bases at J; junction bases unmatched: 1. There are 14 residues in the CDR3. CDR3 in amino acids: CASRGLAGVETQYF. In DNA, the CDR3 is TGTGCCAGCAGGGGACTAGCGGGAGTAGAGACCCAGTACTTC.

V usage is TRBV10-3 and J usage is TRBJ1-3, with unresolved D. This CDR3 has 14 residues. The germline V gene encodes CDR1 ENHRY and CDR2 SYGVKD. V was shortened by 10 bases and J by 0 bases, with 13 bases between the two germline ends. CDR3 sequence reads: CASRLTLSGNTIYF. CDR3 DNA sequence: TGTGCCAGCAGATTGACCCTCTCTGGAAACACCATATATTTT.

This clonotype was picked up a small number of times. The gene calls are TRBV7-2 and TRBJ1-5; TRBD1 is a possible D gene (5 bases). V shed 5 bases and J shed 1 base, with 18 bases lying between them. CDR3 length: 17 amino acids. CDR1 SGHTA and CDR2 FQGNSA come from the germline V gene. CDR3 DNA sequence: TGTGCCAGCAGCCGAGGGGCCCTAAGTAGCAGCAATCAGCCCCAGCATTTT. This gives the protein CASSRGALSSSNQPQHF.

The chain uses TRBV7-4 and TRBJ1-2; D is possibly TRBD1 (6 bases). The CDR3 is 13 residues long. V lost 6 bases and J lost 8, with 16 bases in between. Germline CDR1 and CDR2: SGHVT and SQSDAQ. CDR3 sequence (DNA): TGTGCCAGCAGTTACTCGCCAGGGGCCGGCTACACCTTC. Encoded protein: CASSYSPGAGYTF.

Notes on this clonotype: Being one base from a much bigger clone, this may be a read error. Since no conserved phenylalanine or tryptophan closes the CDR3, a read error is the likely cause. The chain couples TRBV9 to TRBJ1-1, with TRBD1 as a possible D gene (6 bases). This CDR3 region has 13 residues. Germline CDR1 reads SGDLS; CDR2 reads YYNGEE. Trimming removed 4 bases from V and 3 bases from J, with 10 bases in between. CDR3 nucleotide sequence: TGTGCCAGCAGCCCAGGGGCCCACACTGAAGCTTTCCTT. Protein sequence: CASSPGAHTEAFL.